These T cell receptor beta chains were read from a single sample in a study of PD-1 blockade in classical Hodgkin lymphoma. Using immunoSEQ multiplex PCR, the repertoire was profiled, and TCRdb retains in-frame clones only, with some absent. Of 10,000 or so clones listed, 65% to 90% are singletons. Sequencing was carried out using CD8+ T cells from blood. Source of these receptors: a human donor with classical Hodgkin lymphoma. Each CDR3 is given with its conserved first and last residue. D genes are given only for firm matches. The size field is filled for only some rows; it gives once, few, many or a size class.

TRBD2	TRBJ2-5	.	TRBV10-2	CASSESLAGEGETQYF	TGCGCCAGCAGTGAGTCACTAGCGGGGGAAGGGGAGACCCAGTACTTC
TRBD1	TRBJ1-4	.	TRBV15	CATSRGQGQDEKLFF	TGTGCCACCAGCAGGGGACAGGGGCAAGATGAAAAACTGTTTTTT
TRBD2	TRBJ2-5	once	TRBV25-1	CASSGPSGGQETQYF	TGTGCCAGCAGTGGGCCCTCGGGGGGACAAGAGACCCAGTACTTC
.	TRBJ2-5	.	TRBV4-1	CASSLRGLQETQYF	TGCGCCAGCAGCCTTCGAGGGCTCCAAGAGACCCAGTACTTC
.	TRBJ2-1	.	TRBV6-1	CASSELGGAAYNEQFF	TGTGCCAGCAGTGAACTTGGTGGGGCAGCCTACAATGAGCAGTTCTTC
.	TRBJ2-7	.	TRBV11-3	CASSVTGTAEQYF	TGTGCCAGCAGCGTCACAGGTACGGCGGAGCAGTACTTC
TRBD2	TRBJ2-1	.	TRBV6-6	CASRPLAGGPVEQFF	TGTGCCAGCAGGCCCCTAGCGGGGGGGCCCGTTGAGCAGTTCTTC
.	TRBJ2-5	.	TRBV18	CASSPPVTGQETQYF	TGTGCCAGCTCACCACCGGTGACAGGCCAAGAGACCCAGTACTTC
.	TRBJ2-3	.	TRBV5-4	CASSPNPRKVQADTQYF	TGTGCCAGCAGCCCAAACCCTAGGAAAGTTCAGGCAGATACGCAGTATTTT
TRBD2	TRBJ2-5	.	TRBV6-1	CASSEEGGGQYETQYF	TGTGCCAGCAGTGAAGAAGGCGGGGGGCAGTATGAGACCCAGTACTTC